The source of this T cell receptor (beta chain) is a study of blood T cell repertoires in COVID-19. Study details: Both acute and convalescent COVID-19 samples were obtained from the United States, Italy and Spain. PBMCs, B-cell-depleted T cells, or T cells were the source of the cDNA or gDNA that made up the material.

Study processing details: Amplification with reference gene primers provided the estimates of nucleated cell counts. TCRdb keeps only in-frame clones here, not all; method: immunoSEQ multiplex PCR. Clone size and the V and J calls come from that table; the DNA yielded D and trimming. The sample holds some 230,000 clones; 84% are singletons and the top ten take about 2.4%. The CDR3 consists of 11 residues. The ends were cut back, 4 bases at V and 3 bases at J, with 6 bases in the middle. Germline CDR1 and CDR2: GTSNPN and SVGIG (reference sequence). Material for sequencing was peripheral blood. This sequence joins TRBV30 and TRBJ1-2; D gene uncertain. The source is a woman aged 60-75 years with acute or convalescent COVID-19. The CDR3 reads CAWTDYYGYTF. DNA of the CDR3: TGTGCCTGGACCGACTACTATGGCTACACCTTC.